The clone carrying this T cell receptor beta chain turned up a few times. The target antigen is unknown. The V end was cut by 0 bases, the J end by 7 bases, with 10 bases between. Germline CDR1 GTSNPN, CDR2 SVGIG (reference sequence). This CDR3 is built from 13 residues. A universal primer site was added by template switching, and unique molecular identifiers were carried by the cDNA. TCRdb reprocessed the 5' RACE reads via MiXCR and lists one record per CDR3 protein. The data hold about 1.7 million distinct CDR3 sequences, with about 30% observed a single time. This sample is part of a study of identical twins. The study's findings and limits: Out-of-frame alpha sequences that twins shared showed excess low generation probability. Beta out-of-frame twin sharing showed a weaker excess.

The rearrangement uses TRBV30 and TRBJ1-5; no reliable D call. The sequenced sample consisted of cord blood. This clonotype was sampled from a newborn girl in good health. The CDR3 loop reads CAWSVSADQPQHF. CDR3 nucleotide sequence: TGTGCCTGGAGTGTATCGGCCGACCAGCCCCAGCATTTT.